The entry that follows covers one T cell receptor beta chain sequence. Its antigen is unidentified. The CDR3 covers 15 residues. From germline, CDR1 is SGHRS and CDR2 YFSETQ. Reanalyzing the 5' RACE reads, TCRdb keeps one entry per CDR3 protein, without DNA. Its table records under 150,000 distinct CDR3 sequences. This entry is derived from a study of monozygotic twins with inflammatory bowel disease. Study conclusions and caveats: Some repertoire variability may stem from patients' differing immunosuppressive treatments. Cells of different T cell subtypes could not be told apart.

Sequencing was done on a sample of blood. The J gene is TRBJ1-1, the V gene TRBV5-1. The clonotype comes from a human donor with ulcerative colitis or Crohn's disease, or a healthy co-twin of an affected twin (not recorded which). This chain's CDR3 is CASSPLDPMNTEAFF.